The T cell receptor beta chain described here comes from a study of identical twins. Unique molecular identifiers were present on cDNA, and template switching added a universal primer site. One entry per CDR3 protein, called by TCRdb with MiXCR from the 5' RACE reads. The data hold about 920,000 distinct CDR3 sequences, with roughly an eighth observed a single time. Study-wide results and limits: Beta out-of-frame twin sharing showed a weaker excess.

V dropped 0 bases and J dropped 8; count of bases not matched to a gene: 12. The germline gives CDR1 MGHRA, CDR2 YSYEKL. CDR3 length: 17 residues. This clonotype was seen at least ten times. The antigen is not known. This sample was also put to use in a study of yellow fever vaccine responses in identical twins.

The sample taken for sequencing was PBMCs. This TCR was recovered from a woman aged 18 to 35 in good health. V usage is TRBV4-1 and J usage is TRBJ1-4, with 7 bases identical to TRBD1. The CDR3 DNA is TGCGCCAGCAGCCAAGATTGGGGGACAGAGGGAGGCGAAAAACTGTTTTTT. It translates to CASSQDWGTEGGEKLFF.